This TCR beta chain comes out of a study of neurological immune-mediated disorders. Study-level points and caveats: The greatest degree of TCR clonal expansion was observed in HTLV-1-associated myelopathy, with the lowest in multiple sclerosis, below that of healthy controls. Across subjects, no CDR3 amino acid sequence appeared in expanded clones of more than one subject, a finding that suggested private repertoires in all groups.

Time point: longitudinal time-point 3. Using its own MiXCR run on the 5' RACE reads, TCRdb lists one record per CDR3 protein. The sample records fewer than 55,000 distinct CDR3 sequences, 10% to 15% being singletons. The CDR3 is 14 amino acids. The J segment lost 3 bases and the V segment lost 6 bases, leaving 4 bases of the junction unmatched. Germline CDR1 MNHEY, CDR2 SMNVEV (reference sequence). This clonotype appeared many times. Its target is unknown. The sample was PBMCs. This receptor was obtained from a male donor with HTLV-1-associated myelopathy (HAM/TSP). The gene calls are TRBV27 and TRBJ1-2; TRBD1 aligns across 10 bases. CDR3 amino acids: CASRPTGGHYGYTF. The CDR3 nucleotides are TGTGCCAGCAGACCGACAGGGGGCCACTATGGCTACACCTTC.